In this sample, the clone carrying this T cell receptor (beta chain) turned up a few times. RNA, once extracted, was reverse transcribed into cDNA for use as the sequencing template. Profiling relied on immunoSEQ multiplex PCR, and the TCRdb table lists in-frame clones only, not all of them. Of 98,000 or so clones in the sample, approximately 60% are singletons; the top ten hold around 15%. The CDR3 is 12 amino acids. V shed 8 bases and J 6 bases; nucleotides not matched to a gene: 4. Germline V gene lookup returns CDR1 MNHEY and CDR2 SMNVEV (reference sequence). The treatment: oral pan-JAK inhibitor, 5-10 mg twice daily. The sample originates from a study of CD8+ T cells in alopecia areata.

This sequence originates from a human donor with alopecia areata. This chain uses TRBV27 with TRBJ2-1; TRBD2 matches 7 bases. The sample in question was CD8+ T cells sorted from blood, obtained at week 4, from a patient treated with tofacitinib. CDR3 protein: CASGTSANEQFF. The CDR3 DNA sequence: TGTGCCAGCGGCACTAGCGCCAATGAGCAGTTCTTC.